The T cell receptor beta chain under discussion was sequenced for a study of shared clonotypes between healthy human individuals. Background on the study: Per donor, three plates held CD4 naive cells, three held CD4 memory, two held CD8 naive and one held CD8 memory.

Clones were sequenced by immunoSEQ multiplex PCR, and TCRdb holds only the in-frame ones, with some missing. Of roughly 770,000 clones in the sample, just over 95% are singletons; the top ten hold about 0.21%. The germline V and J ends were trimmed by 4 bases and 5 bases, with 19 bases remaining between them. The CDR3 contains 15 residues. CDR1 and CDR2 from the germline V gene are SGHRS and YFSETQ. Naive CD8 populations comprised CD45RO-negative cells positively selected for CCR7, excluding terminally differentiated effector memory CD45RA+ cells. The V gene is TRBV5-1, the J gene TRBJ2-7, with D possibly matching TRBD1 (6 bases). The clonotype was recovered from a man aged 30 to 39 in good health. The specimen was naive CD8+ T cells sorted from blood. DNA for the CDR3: TGCGCCAGCAGCCAAACAGGGAGCGGAGAGAACGAGCAGTACTTC. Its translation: CASSQTGSGENEQYF.